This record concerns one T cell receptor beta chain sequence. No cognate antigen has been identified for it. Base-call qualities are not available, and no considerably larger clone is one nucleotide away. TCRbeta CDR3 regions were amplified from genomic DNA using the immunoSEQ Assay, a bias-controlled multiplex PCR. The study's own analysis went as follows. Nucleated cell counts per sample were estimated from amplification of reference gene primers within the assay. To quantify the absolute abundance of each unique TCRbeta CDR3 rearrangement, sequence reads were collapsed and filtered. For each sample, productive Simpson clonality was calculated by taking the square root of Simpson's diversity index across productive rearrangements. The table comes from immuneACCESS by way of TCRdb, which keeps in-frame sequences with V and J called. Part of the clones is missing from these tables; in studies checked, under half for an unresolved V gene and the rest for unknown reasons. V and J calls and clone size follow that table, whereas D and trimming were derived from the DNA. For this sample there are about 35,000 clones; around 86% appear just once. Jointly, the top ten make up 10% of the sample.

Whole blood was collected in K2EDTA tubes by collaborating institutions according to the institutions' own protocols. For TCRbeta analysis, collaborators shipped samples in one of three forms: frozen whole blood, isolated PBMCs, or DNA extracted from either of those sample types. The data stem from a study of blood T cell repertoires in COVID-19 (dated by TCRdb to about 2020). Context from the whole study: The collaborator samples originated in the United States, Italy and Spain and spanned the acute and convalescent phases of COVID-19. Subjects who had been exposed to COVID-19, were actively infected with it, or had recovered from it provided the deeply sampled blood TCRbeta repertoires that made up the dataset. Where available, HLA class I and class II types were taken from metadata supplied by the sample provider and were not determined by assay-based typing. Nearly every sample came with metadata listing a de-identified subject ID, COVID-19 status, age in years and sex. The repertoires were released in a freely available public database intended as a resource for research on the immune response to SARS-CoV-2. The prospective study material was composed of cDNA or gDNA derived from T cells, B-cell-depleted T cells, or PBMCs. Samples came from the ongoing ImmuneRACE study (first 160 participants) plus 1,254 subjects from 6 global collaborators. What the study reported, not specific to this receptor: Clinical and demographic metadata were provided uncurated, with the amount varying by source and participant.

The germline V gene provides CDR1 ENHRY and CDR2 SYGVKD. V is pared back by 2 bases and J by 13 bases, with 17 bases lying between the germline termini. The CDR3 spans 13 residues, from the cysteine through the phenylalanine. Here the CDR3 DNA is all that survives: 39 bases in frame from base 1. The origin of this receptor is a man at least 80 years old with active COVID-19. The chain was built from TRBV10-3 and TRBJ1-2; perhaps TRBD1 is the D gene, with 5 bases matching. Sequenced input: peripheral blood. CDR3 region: CAISEGQGGSVTF. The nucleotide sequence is TGTGCCATCAGTGAGGGGCAGGGCGGTTCGGTCACCTTC.